Listed below are T cell receptor beta chains from one sample, sequenced in a study of T cells after yellow fever vaccination. A single record per CDR3 protein comes from TCRdb applying MiXCR to the 5' RACE reads. This repertoire shows roughly 240,000 distinct CDR3 sequences, 6% to 8% found once; its top ten account for approximately 0.99%. Sequenced material: CD4+ T cells sorted from PBMCs, taken on the day of the yellow fever booster vaccination. These receptors all stem from a man aged 25 to 40 who received the YFV17D yellow fever vaccine. The CDR3 runs from the conserved cysteine through the conserved F or W. D genes are given only for firm matches. Clone sizes are given selectively: once, few, many, or a class where the clone is expanded.

V	size	J	D	CDR3	DNA
TRBV12-3/TRBV12-4	many	TRBJ2-2	-	CASSPGSGELFF	TGTGCCAGCAGTCCGGGTTCCGGGGAGCTGTTTTTT
TRBV20-1	-	TRBJ2-1	TRBD2	CCARFLAGGSFYNEQFF	TGCTGTGCTAGATTCCTAGCGGGAGGTTCGTTCTACAATGAGCAGTTCTTC
TRBV28	-	TRBJ1-3	-	CASSLGRVDDSGNTIYF	TGTGCCAGCAGTTTGGGAAGGGTAGATGACTCTGGAAACACCATATATTTT
TRBV29-1	many	TRBJ2-7	-	CSVEAEGGPHF	TGCAGCGTTGAGGCGGAAGGGGGGCCACACTTC
TRBV11-2	many	TRBJ2-1	TRBD2	CASSVREAHYNEQFF	TGTGCCAGCAGCGTCCGGGAGGCCCATTACAATGAGCAGTTCTTC
TRBV5-1	many	TRBJ2-5	-	CASMWQGHGETQYF	TGCGCCAGCATGTGGCAGGGGCACGGCGAGACCCAGTACTTC
TRBV5-1	few	TRBJ2-3	TRBD1	CASQGRTGVMTDTQYF	TGCGCCAGCCAGGGGAGGACAGGGGTGATGACAGATACGCAGTATTTT
TRBV12-3/TRBV12-4	few	TRBJ1-2	-	CASSRVYSTPHYTF	TGTGCCAGCAGTCGGGTTTACTCTACCCCTCACTACACCTTC
TRBV15	-	TRBJ2-7	-	CATSIELSYEQYF	TGTGCCACCAGCATCGAACTTTCCTACGAGCAGTACTTC
TRBV20-1	few	TRBJ2-2	TRBD2	CSAPSGTGELFF	TGCAGTGCTCCTAGCGGGACCGGGGAGCTGTTTTTT
TRBV5-1	-	TRBJ2-1	-	CASSFGGLSPNEQFF	TGCGCCAGCAGCTTCGGGGGGCTGTCCCCCAATGAGCAGTTCTTC
TRBV7-2	many	TRBJ2-1	TRBD2	CASSFRDYLNEQFF	TGTGCCAGCAGCTTTCGGGACTACCTAAATGAGCAGTTCTTC
TRBV20-1	-	TRBJ2-1	TRBD1	CSANRDRVSREGRGLDEQFF	TGCAGTGCTAACCGGGACAGGGTCTCGAGGGAGGGCCGGGGGCTGGATGAGCAGTTCTTC
TRBV7-9	few	TRBJ1-3	-	CASSFGFSSGNTIYF	TGTGCCAGCAGCTTTGGGTTCTCCTCTGGAAACACCATATATTTT
TRBV7-2	few	TRBJ1-3	TRBD1	CASSSWQGAVGNTIYF	TGTGCCAGCAGCTCCTGGCAGGGGGCTGTGGGAAACACCATATATTTT
TRBV11-3	few	TRBJ2-3	-	CASSHRARADTQYF	TGTGCCAGCAGCCACCGGGCCCGGGCAGATACGCAGTATTTT
TRBV12-3/TRBV12-4	many	TRBJ1-6	-	CASSSGPRNSPLHF	TGTGCCAGCAGTTCAGGACCCCGGAATTCACCCCTCCACTTT
TRBV5-1	many	TRBJ2-2	TRBD2	CASSSGTIGRELFF	TGCGCCAGCAGTAGCGGGACCATCGGCAGGGAGCTGTTTTTT
TRBV7-8	few	TRBJ1-4	-	CASSLPPGPTNEKLFF	TGTGCCAGCAGCTTACCCCCAGGGCCAACTAATGAAAAACTGTTTTTT
TRBV6-1	-	TRBJ1-1	-	CASRRNRDLNTEAFF	TGTGCCAGCAGGCGCAACAGGGATCTAAACACTGAAGCTTTCTTT
TRBV5-1	few	TRBJ2-7	TRBD2	CASRPGLAREQYF	TGCGCCAGCAGACCGGGACTAGCGCGAGAGCAGTACTTC
TRBV7-8	few	TRBJ2-6	-	CASSLGRVISGANVLTF	TGTGCCAGCAGCTTGGGACGGGTGATCTCTGGGGCCAACGTCCTGACTTTC
TRBV15	many	TRBJ2-1	TRBD2	CATSRGSSGSYNEQFF	TGTGCCACCAGCAGGGGGTCTAGCGGGAGCTACAATGAGCAGTTCTTC
TRBV7-2	many	TRBJ1-2	-	CASSLELGGGYTF	TGTGCCAGCAGCTTAGAGTTGGGAGGTGGCTACACCTTC
TRBV4-2	many	TRBJ1-5	-	CASSQDPGANQPQHF	TGTGCCAGCAGCCAAGATCCGGGGGCCAATCAGCCCCAGCATTTT
TRBV2	few	TRBJ1-6	TRBD1	CASSEGTGGYSPLHF	TGTGCCAGCAGTGAAGGAACAGGGGGCTACTCACCCCTCCACTTT
TRBV7-2	-	TRBJ2-7	-	CASSLAQGYEQYF	TGTGCCAGCAGCTTAGCGCAGGGGTACGAGCAGTACTTC
TRBV25-1	many	TRBJ2-7	-	CASSEYYEQYF	TGTGCCAGCAGTGAATATTACGAGCAGTACTTC
TRBV11-3	few	TRBJ2-7	TRBD1	CASSHGHRGYEQYF	TGTGCCAGCAGCCATGGGCACAGGGGGTACGAGCAGTACTTC
TRBV5-1	many	TRBJ2-5	TRBD2	CASSTAGGRETQYF	TGCGCCAGCAGCACTGCGGGAGGGCGAGAGACCCAGTACTTC
TRBV20-1	many	TRBJ2-3	-	CSARVGTDTQYF	TGCAGTGCTAGAGTCGGAACAGATACGCAGTATTTT
TRBV4-3	few	TRBJ2-1	TRBD2	CASSQVAGDSEQFF	TGCGCCAGCAGCCAAGTAGCGGGAGATAGTGAGCAGTTCTTC
TRBV5-6	few	TRBJ2-1	-	CASSERGFDNEQFF	TGTGCCAGCAGCGAGAGGGGATTCGATAATGAGCAGTTCTTC
TRBV3-1	many	TRBJ1-1	-	CASRAGGTEAFF	TGTGCCAGCCGCGCGGGGGGGACTGAAGCTTTCTTT
TRBV12-3/TRBV12-4	-	TRBJ2-7	TRBD2	CASTPRLARDLAYEQYF	TGTGCCAGCACACCAAGACTAGCTCGGGATCTAGCCTACGAGCAGTACTTC
TRBV5-4	few	TRBJ2-1	TRBD2	CASSPAGLAENEQFF	TGTGCCAGCAGTCCAGCGGGACTAGCGGAGAATGAGCAGTTCTTC
TRBV25-1	many	TRBJ1-1	-	CASAGQVTEAFF	TGTGCCAGCGCAGGTCAGGTGACTGAAGCTTTCTTT
TRBV11-2	many	TRBJ1-6	-	CASSLETRSSPLHF	TGTGCCAGCAGCTTAGAAACTAGGTCTTCACCCCTCCACTTT
TRBV20-1	-	TRBJ2-1	-	CSARWGVDEQFF	TGCAGTGCTAGATGGGGTGTCGATGAGCAGTTCTTC
TRBV7-2	many	TRBJ2-1	TRBD2	CASSYRLAGEQFF	TGTGCCAGCAGCTACAGACTAGCAGGGGAGCAGTTCTTC
TRBV9	-	TRBJ2-6	-	CASSVEGFGANVLTF	TGTGCCAGCAGCGTAGAGGGGTTCGGGGCCAACGTCCTGACTTTC
TRBV6-1	many	TRBJ2-5	-	CASRVNSQETQYF	TGTGCCAGCAGGGTTAACAGCCAAGAGACCCAGTACTTC
TRBV20-1	few	TRBJ2-5	-	CSAKGRKETQYF	TGCAGTGCTAAGGGACGGAAAGAGACCCAGTACTTC
TRBV6-1	-	TRBJ2-7	-	CASSITQRGYEQYF	TGTGCCAGCAGTATCACCCAGAGGGGCTACGAGCAGTACTTC
TRBV11-2	few	TRBJ2-6	TRBD2	CASSYRTSGNSGANVLTF	TGTGCCAGCAGCTACCGGACTAGCGGGAACTCTGGGGCCAACGTCCTGACTTTC
TRBV28	-	TRBJ1-2	-	CAIPRGDGQNGYTF	TGTGCCATCCCCCGGGGAGACGGACAGAATGGCTACACCTTC